This is a list of T cell receptor beta chains from one sample in a study of blood T cell repertoires in COVID-19. The assay was immunoSEQ multiplex PCR, and TCRdb's table has in-frame clones only and misses some. The table lists more than 75,000 clones, roughly 89% of them singletons. The sample was peripheral blood. These receptors were obtained from a man in his fifties with acute or convalescent COVID-19. CDR3s include the opening cysteine and the closing phenylalanine or tryptophan. A D gene is named only where the DNA matches it firmly. Expanded clones get a size class; other rows say once, few or many, or leave the size out.

D: .; V: TRBV4-3; J: TRBJ1-1; length: 16; size: .; CDR3: CASSQEMTPLNTEAFF; DNA: TGCGCCAGCAGCCAAGAAATGACACCTTTGAACACTGAAGCTTTCTTT
D: .; V: TRBV29-1; J: TRBJ1-1; length: 14; size: .; CDR3: CSARVAGRATEAFF; DNA: TGCAGCGCGAGAGTGGCAGGGCGAGCCACTGAAGCTTTCTTT
D: .; V: TRBV6-4; J: TRBJ2-1; length: 13; size: once; CDR3: CASSDSGDHEQFF; DNA: TGTGCCAGCAGTGATTCGGGGGACCATGAGCAGTTCTTC
D: TRBD1; V: TRBV12-5; J: TRBJ1-1; length: 16; size: once; CDR3: CASGLDRVYPNTEAFF; DNA: TGTGCTAGTGGGCTGGACAGGGTTTATCCGAACACTGAAGCTTTCTTT
D: .; V: TRBV27; J: TRBJ2-7; length: 13; size: .; CDR3: CASSLSALGEQYF; DNA: TGTGCCAGCAGTTTATCAGCGCTCGGGGAGCAGTACTTC
D: .; V: TRBV24-1; J: TRBJ2-6; length: 16; size: .; CDR3: CATSDFSDSGANVLTF; DNA: TGTGCCACCAGTGATTTCTCGGACTCCGGGGCCAACGTCCTGACTTTC
D: TRBD2; V: TRBV5-1; J: TRBJ2-5; length: 19; size: .; CDR3: CASSGGGTTEALYQETQYF; DNA: TGCGCCAGCAGCGGCGGGGGGACTACCGAAGCCTTGTACCAAGAGACCCAGTACTTC
D: .; V: TRBV18; J: TRBJ1-6; length: 13; size: .; CDR3: CASSPPHGAPLHF; DNA: TGTGCCAGCTCACCACCGCACGGTGCTCCCCTCCACTTT
D: TRBD1; V: TRBV5-1; J: TRBJ1-2; length: 15; size: .; CDR3: CASSMGQGAIYGYTF; DNA: TGCGCCAGCAGCATGGGACAGGGGGCCATCTATGGCTACACCTTC
D: .; V: TRBV14; J: TRBJ2-1; length: 16; size: .; CDR3: CASSQDRDGGYNEQFF; DNA: TGTGCCAGCAGCCAAGATCGGGACGGGGGTTACAATGAGCAGTTCTTC
D: TRBD1; V: TRBV6-6; J: TRBJ2-2; length: 19; size: .; CDR3: CASSSTLGQGAVGTGELFF; DNA: TGTGCCAGCAGCTCAACACTTGGACAGGGGGCTGTAGGGACCGGGGAGCTGTTTTTT
D: TRBD1; V: TRBV7-9; J: TRBJ2-1; length: 18; size: few; CDR3: CASSLAETGGRYYNEQFF; DNA: TGTGCCAGCAGCTTAGCGGAAACAGGGGGCCGTTACTACAATGAGCAGTTCTTC
D: .; V: TRBV7-9; J: TRBJ1-1; length: 15; size: .; CDR3: CASSLRLGENTEAFF; DNA: TGTGCCAGCAGCTTAAGGTTGGGAGAGAACACTGAAGCTTTCTTT
D: TRBD1; V: TRBV5-1; J: TRBJ1-1; length: 16; size: .; CDR3: CASSQSSTGSNTEAFF; DNA: TGCGCCAGCAGCCAATCGTCGACAGGGTCGAACACTGAAGCTTTCTTT
D: .; V: TRBV6-2/TRBV6-3; J: TRBJ2-7; length: 16; size: .; CDR3: CASSYSVGGRSYEQYF; DNA: TGTGCCAGCAGTTACTCGGTTGGCGGGCGATCCTACGAGCAGTACTTC
D: TRBD1; V: TRBV7-9; J: TRBJ1-2; length: 14; size: .; CDR3: CASSPGQGGYGYTF; DNA: TGTGCCAGCAGCCCTGGACAGGGGGGCTATGGCTACACCTTC
D: .; V: TRBV19; J: TRBJ2-7; length: 11; size: .; CDR3: CASSDNYEQYF; DNA: TGTGCCAGTAGTGACAACTACGAGCAGTACTTC
D: TRBD2; V: TRBV19; J: TRBJ2-1; length: 16; size: .; CDR3: CASSGRGREGRNEQFF; DNA: TGTGCCAGTAGTGGACGGGGGCGGGAGGGCCGCAATGAGCAGTTCTTC
D: TRBD2; V: TRBV7-3; J: TRBJ2-1; length: 15; size: .; CDR3: CASSESGRPNNEQFF; DNA: TGTGCCAGCAGCGAAAGCGGGAGGCCCAACAATGAGCAGTTCTTC
D: .; V: TRBV19; J: TRBJ2-2; length: 15; size: few; CDR3: CASRTREANTGELFF; DNA: TGTGCCAGTAGGACCAGGGAAGCGAACACCGGGGAGCTGTTTTTT
D: TRBD1; V: TRBV3-1/TRBV3-2; J: TRBJ1-6; length: 14; size: .; CDR3: CASSSGTVNSPLHF; DNA: TGTGCCAGCAGCTCCGGGACAGTTAATTCACCCCTCCACTTT
D: .; V: TRBV15; J: TRBJ1-6; length: 14; size: .; CDR3: CATSSSEGVSPLHF; DNA: TGTGCCACCAGCTCCTCCGAAGGGGTTTCCCCCCTCCACTTT
D: TRBD1; V: TRBV9; J: TRBJ1-1; length: 14; size: .; CDR3: CASSVDRGNTEAFF; DNA: TGTGCCAGCAGCGTTGACAGGGGGAACACTGAAGCTTTCTTT
D: TRBD1; V: TRBV2; J: TRBJ2-2; length: 15; size: .; CDR3: CASRRDRGIHGELFF; DNA: TGTGCCAGCAGACGAGACAGGGGCATCCACGGGGAGCTGTTTTTT
D: .; V: TRBV19; J: TRBJ1-5; length: 13; size: once; CDR3: CASSGTLNQPQHF; DNA: TGTGCCAGTAGCGGGACACTAAATCAGCCCCAGCATTTT
D: TRBD1; V: TRBV19; J: TRBJ2-5; length: 15; size: .; CDR3: CASSRGQPAQETQYF; DNA: TGTGCCAGTAGTAGGGGACAGCCAGCCCAAGAGACCCAGTACTTC
D: .; V: TRBV6-6; J: TRBJ2-7; length: 13; size: .; CDR3: CASSHPTGSEQYF; DNA: TGTGCCAGCAGCCACCCTACAGGGAGCGAGCAGTACTTC
D: .; V: TRBV5-5; J: TRBJ2-7; length: 12; size: .; CDR3: CASRPDSYEQYF; DNA: TGTGCCAGCAGACCGGACAGTTACGAGCAGTACTTC
D: TRBD2; V: TRBV4-2; J: TRBJ2-3; length: 18; size: .; CDR3: CASSQVLAGGLGTDTQYF; DNA: TGTGCCAGCAGCCAGGTACTAGCGGGGGGGCTAGGCACAGATACGCAGTATTTT
D: .; V: TRBV6-5; J: TRBJ1-5; length: 12; size: .; CDR3: CASSPPGQPQHF; DNA: TGTGCCAGCAGTCCCCCCGGGCAGCCCCAGCATTTT
D: TRBD1; V: TRBV9; J: TRBJ1-6; length: 14; size: .; CDR3: CASSVGQGNSPLHF; DNA: TGTGCCAGCAGCGTCGGACAGGGCAATTCACCCCTCCACTTT
D: TRBD2; V: TRBV11-2; J: TRBJ2-2; length: 15; size: .; CDR3: CASSLTSGRTGELFF; DNA: TGTGCCAGCAGCTTGACTAGCGGAAGGACCGGGGAGCTGTTTTTT
D: .; V: TRBV19; J: TRBJ2-1; length: 13; size: few; CDR3: CASTERSYNEQFF; DNA: TGTGCCAGTACGGAGCGGTCCTACAATGAGCAGTTCTTC
D: .; V: TRBV5-1; J: TRBJ2-5; length: 14; size: .; CDR3: CASSLAGSLETQYF; DNA: TGCGCCAGCAGCTTGGCAGGGTCTTTGGAGACCCAGTACTTC
D: TRBD1; V: TRBV7-2; J: TRBJ2-7; length: 14; size: .; CDR3: CASSVDRGTSEQYF; DNA: TGTGCCAGCAGCGTAGACAGGGGGACATCCGAGCAGTACTTC
D: .; V: TRBV4-2; J: TRBJ1-2; length: 16; size: .; CDR3: CASSQEDGGRNYGYTF; DNA: TGTGCCAGCAGCCAAGAGGATGGGGGCCGTAACTATGGCTACACCTTC
D: TRBD1; V: TRBV19; J: TRBJ1-3; length: 18; size: .; CDR3: CASSIIRAEGADGNTIYF; DNA: TGTGCCAGTAGTATAATTAGGGCGGAGGGGGCGGATGGAAACACCATATATTTT
D: .; V: TRBV2; J: TRBJ1-4; length: 14; size: .; CDR3: CASIAGSINEKLFF; DNA: TGTGCCAGCATTGCCGGGTCCATTAATGAAAAACTGTTTTTT
D: TRBD2; V: TRBV18; J: TRBJ2-3; length: 13; size: .; CDR3: CASSSGSRDTQYF; DNA: TGTGCCAGCTCGAGCGGGAGCCGGGATACGCAGTATTTT
D: .; V: TRBV12-3/TRBV12-4; J: TRBJ1-5; length: 13; size: .; CDR3: CASSRQGNQPQHF; DNA: TGTGCCAGCAGCCGACAGGGCAATCAGCCCCAGCATTTT
D: TRBD1; V: TRBV19; J: TRBJ1-5; length: 16; size: .; CDR3: CASSTRGQGWNQPQHF; DNA: TGTGCCAGTAGTACTCGTGGACAGGGTTGGAATCAGCCCCAGCATTTT
D: .; V: TRBV19; J: TRBJ1-4; length: 14; size: .; CDR3: CASSMQGANEKLFF; DNA: TGTGCCAGTAGTATGCAAGGGGCAAATGAAAAACTGTTTTTT
D: .; V: TRBV5-6; J: TRBJ2-7; length: 14; size: .; CDR3: CASSLSPNSYEQYF; DNA: TGTGCCAGCAGCTTGAGCCCCAATTCCTACGAGCAGTACTTC
D: .; V: TRBV28; J: TRBJ2-5; length: 14; size: .; CDR3: CASGTYTGFETQYF; DNA: TGTGCCAGCGGTACCTATACAGGCTTCGAGACCCAGTACTTC
D: .; V: TRBV2; J: TRBJ1-4; length: 15; size: .; CDR3: CASRRADTTNEKLFF; DNA: TGTGCCAGCAGACGAGCCGACACAACTAATGAAAAACTGTTTTTT
D: TRBD2; V: TRBV11-3; J: TRBJ2-1; length: 14; size: .; CDR3: CASSLLAGENEQFF; DNA: TGTGCCAGCAGCTTATTAGCGGGAGAGAATGAGCAGTTCTTC
D: .; V: TRBV18; J: TRBJ1-1; length: 14; size: .; CDR3: CASSPYSKNTEAFF; DNA: TGTGCCAGCTCACCCTATTCAAAGAACACTGAAGCTTTCTTT
D: .; V: TRBV19; J: TRBJ2-3; length: 16; size: .; CDR3: CASSIGGGGGTDTQYF; DNA: TGTGCCAGTAGTATAGGGGGAGGTGGGGGCACAGATACGCAGTATTTT
D: .; V: TRBV18; J: TRBJ2-7; length: 15; size: .; CDR3: CASSPQATSEGEQYF; DNA: TGTGCCAGCTCACCCCAGGCGACTAGTGAGGGCGAGCAGTACTTC
D: TRBD2; V: TRBV7-7; J: TRBJ2-1; length: 16; size: .; CDR3: CASSPVGTSRYNEQFF; DNA: TGTGCCAGCAGCCCCGTGGGGACTAGCAGGTACAATGAGCAGTTCTTC
D: .; V: TRBV21-1; J: TRBJ1-3; length: 16; size: .; CDR3: CASSKIRQLSGNTIYF; DNA: TGTGCCAGCAGCAAGATCCGACAGCTCTCTGGAAACACCATATATTTT